Following are 14 T cell receptor beta chains from one sample sequenced in a study of breast tumors, draining lymph nodes, adjacent tissues. Each CDR3 protein is one row after TCRdb ran MiXCR on the multiplex PCR reads. The data show 150,000 to 200,000 distinct CDR3 sequences, around 35% seen once. Samples came from axillary lymph nodes draining the breast cancer. Sequenced sample: axillary lymph node tissue. The receptors stem from a female donor with breast cancer. Some clones in this sample may be carry-over from other donors' samples.

On this clonotype: Without the conserved terminal phenylalanine or tryptophan, this CDR3 likely stems from a read error. This chain uses TRBV7-2 with TRBJ2-7, with D uncertain. The CDR3 has 15 residues. CDR1 is SGHTA, CDR2 FQGNSA, per germline. The CDR3 reads CASSPQGRVSCEQYS. As DNA, the CDR3 is TGTGCCAGCAGCCCCCAAGGACGGGTTTCCTGCGAGCAGTACTCC.

A note on this clonotype: At one end the junction does not follow the germline gene, possibly because of a read error. This chain connects TRBV24-1 to TRBJ1-2; D gene uncertain. The CDR3 is 14 residues long. From germline, CDR1 is KGHDR and CDR2 SFDVKD. The CDR3: CATSDLTMGYGYAF. CDR3 in DNA: TGTGCCACCAGTGACCTGACAATGGGCTATGGCTACGCCTTC.

This clonotype has a count of ten or more. The V and J genes are TRBV15 and TRBJ2-7; D remains unclear. Per germline, CDR1 LNHNV and CDR2 YYDKDF (reference sequence). The CDR3 totals 13 residues. V lost 0 bases to trimming and J lost 7 bases, with 10 bases between them. CDR3 region: CATSRDEVGEQYF. The CDR3 DNA sequence: TGTGCCACCAGCAGAGATGAGGTCGGGGAGCAGTACTTC.

This clonotype has just a few counts. The V call is TRBV6-1, the J call TRBJ2-5; TRBD2 is a possible D gene (5 bases). Germline CDR1 MNHNS, CDR2 SASEGT. The V end was cut by 5 bases, the J end by 5 bases, with 9 bases between. The CDR3 extends over 12 amino acids. The CDR3 protein is CASSRAGETQYF. For the CDR3, the DNA is TGTGCCAGCAGTCGGGCGGGCGAGACCCAGTACTTC.

In its sample, this clonotype was seen many times. The genes are TRBV11-2 and TRBJ2-7; maybe TRBD1 (5 bases). Germline V gene data show CDR1 as SGHAT and CDR2 as FQNNGV. With 6 bases removed from V and 2 bases from J, the gap between germline ends came to 17 bases. The CDR3 runs to 15 residues. CDR3: CASRPEGVGAYEQYF. Written as DNA, the CDR3 is TGTGCCAGCAGACCCGAAGGGGTAGGGGCCTACGAGCAGTACTTC.

This clonotype was picked up a small number of times. A much larger clone lies one base from this, so it may be a read error. The V gene is TRBV6-5, the J gene TRBJ2-3, with 7 bases aligning to TRBD1. The J segment lost 9 bases and the V segment lost 5 bases, leaving 5 bases of the junction unmatched. Germline V CDR1 and CDR2: MNHEY, SVGAGI. The CDR3 covers 12 residues. The CDR3 spells CASSPTGDTQYF. The DNA of the CDR3 is TGTGCCAGCAGTCCCACAGGGGACACGCAGTATTTT.

The V gene is TRBV30, the J gene TRBJ1-1; D is uncertain. The CDR3 extends over 13 amino acids. Germline V lookup: CDR1 GTSNPN, CDR2 SVGIG (reference sequence). V was trimmed by 5 bases and J by 0 bases, leaving 10 bases between them. In DNA, the CDR3 is TGTGCCTGGGGGTCGGACCTGAACACTGAAGCTTTCTTT. Protein sequence: CAWGSDLNTEAFF. Full variable domain (remainder filled in from reference TRBV30 and TRBJ1-1): SQTIHQWPATLVQPVGSPLSLECTVEGTSNPNLYWYRQAAGRGLQLLFYSVGIGQISSEVPQNLSASRPQDRQFILSSKKLLLSDSGFYLCAWGSDLNTEAFFGQGTRLTVV.

This clonotype has at least ten counts. The chain uses TRBV29-1 and TRBJ2-7; D is possibly TRBD1 or TRBD2 (7 bases each). V lost 6 bases and J 1 base, leaving 19 bases between the germline ends. This CDR3 is built from 15 residues. Germline CDR1 SQVTM, CDR2 ANQGSEA. For the CDR3, the DNA is TGCAGCGTCACCGGGGGGAGACAGGGATCCTACGAGCAGTACTTC. Its protein is CSVTGGRQGSYEQYF.

This clonotype was observed at least ten times. The rearrangement joins TRBV9 to TRBJ1-2; possibly TRBD1 for D (6 bases). The germline V gene has CDR1 SGDLS and CDR2 YYNGEE. With 6 bases removed from V and 8 bases from J, the gap between germline ends came to 11 bases. This CDR3 contains 11 residues. The CDR3 DNA reads as TGTGCCAGCACAACAGGGACCGGCTACACCTTC. Protein: CASTTGTGYTF.

At least ten counts were recorded for this clonotype. V and J are TRBV3-1 and TRBJ2-5, with 7 bases identical to TRBD2. Germline assignment: CDR1 LGHDT and CDR2 YNNKEL (reference sequence). The junction had 5 bases not matched to a gene; V was cut back by 8 bases and J by 5 bases. This CDR3 is built from 12 residues. The CDR3 DNA reads as TGTGCCAGCGGAGGACTAGGGGAGACCCAGTACTTC. Its protein product is CASGGLGETQYF.

This clonotype has a count of ten or more. With a much larger clone just one base away, this may be a read error. In DNA, the CDR3 is TGCAGTGCTCGCCCCGCCGACTATGGCTCCACCTTC. It yields the protein CSARPADYGSTF. The chain combines TRBV20-1 with TRBJ1-2; D remains ambiguous. Germline V gives CDR1 DFQATT, CDR2 SNEGSKA (reference sequence). This CDR3 is built from 12 residues.

Concerning this clonotype: A much larger clone differs by one base, so this may be a read error. V gene TRBV11-3 combines with J gene TRBJ2-7; possible D gene TRBD2, 6 bases. The CDR3 covers 13 residues. CDR1 and CDR2 from the germline V gene are SGHNT and YENEEA. Trimming left V 11 bases short and J 6 bases short, with 20 bases between. CDR3 residues: CARRRGRFTEQYF. The CDR3 region has the DNA TGTGCCCGTAGGAGGGGTAGATTCACCGAGCAGTACTTC.

With respect to this clonotype: At one end, the junction sequence differs from germline, possibly due to a read error. The chain employs TRBV9 and TRBJ2-7; TRBD1 aligns across 9 bases. Germline V lookup: CDR1 SGDLS, CDR2 YYNGEE. The length of the CDR3 is 14 residues. CDR3 residues: CASSLRQGDYEQYF. DNA of the CDR3: TGTGCCAGCAGCCTTCGACAGGGGGATTACGAGCAATACTTC. The full variable domain, its missing parts supplied by reference TRBV9 and TRBJ2-7, is DSGVTQTPKHLITATGQRVTLRCSPRSGDLSVYWYQQSLDQGLQFLIQYYNGEERAKGNILERFSAQQFPDLHSELNLSSLELGDSALYFCASSLRQGDYEQYFGPGTRLTVT.

This clonotype has a count of ten or more. This chain uses TRBV10-3 with TRBJ1-2; 8 bases are a match to TRBD1. The CDR3 covers 16 residues. Per germline, CDR1 ENHRY and CDR2 SYGVKD. Trimming removed 3 bases from V and 4 bases from J; junction bases left unmatched: 10. The CDR3 coding sequence is TGTGCCATCAGTGAAGAGACAGGGGTCGAGGGCTATGGCTACACCTTC. Translation gives CAISEETGVEGYGYTF.